This T cell receptor beta chain was retrieved from a study of immune reconstitution after stem cell transplant in scleroderma. By share of the sample, this clonotype is medium-sized. Via MiXCR, TCRdb re-called the RT-PCR reads, giving one row per CDR3 protein. This sample has some 2,200 distinct CDR3 sequences, with around 6.4% found just once. The CDR3 is made up of 14 amino acids. The V and J ends lost 1 base and 5 bases respectively, with 11 bases between them. Germline values: CDR1 SNHLY, CDR2 FYNNEI. This material was acquired before or after autologous hematopoietic stem cell transplantation (not recorded which). The receptor comes from a female donor with systemic sclerosis. The chain employs TRBV2 and TRBJ1-1; no clear D gene. CDR3 residues: CASSEVGRGTEAFF. The CDR3 region has the DNA TGTGCCAGCAGTGAAGTAGGACGTGGAACTGAAGCTTTCTTT.